This TCR beta chain was sequenced in a study of cytomegalovirus exposure and HLA in healthy donors. Study-level results: Rare TCR sequences dominated, though some public TCRs recurred in many donors. A later look showed TCR association rates differing by HLA locus, highest for DRB1 and lowest for HLA-C. It was approximately 150 TCR beta chains that were listed as cytomegalovirus-associated. Compared with the approximately 680-donor mean, an Asian-associated ancestry cluster reportedly had fewer N-insertions, according to a later analysis.

PCR employed 60 Vbeta and 13 Jbeta primers. Produced via immunoSEQ multiplex PCR; TCRdb's table is partial and in-frame only. The data hold over 150,000 clones, with roughly 78% observed a single time. Comments on this clone: What it recognizes is unknown.

Germline V CDR1 and CDR2: SNHLY, FYNNEI. This CDR3 comprises 15 residues. Unmatched junction bases numbered 5, after V lost 6 bases and J lost 0 bases. Sequencing input: PBMCs. This TCR came from a woman aged 45 to 65 in good health and CMV-seropositive. J is TRBJ1-3 and V is TRBV2; 7 bases agree with TRBD1. CDR3 coding DNA: TGTGCCAGCAGGGCGACAGGGAGCTCTGGAAACACCATATATTTT. This gives the protein CASRATGSSGNTIYF.